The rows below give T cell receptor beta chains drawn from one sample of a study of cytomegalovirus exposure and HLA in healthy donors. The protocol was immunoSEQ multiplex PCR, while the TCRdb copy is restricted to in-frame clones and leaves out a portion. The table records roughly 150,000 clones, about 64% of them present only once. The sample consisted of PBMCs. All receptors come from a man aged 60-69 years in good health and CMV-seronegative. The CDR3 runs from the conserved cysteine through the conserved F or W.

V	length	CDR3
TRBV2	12	CASSGGIYEQYF
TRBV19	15	CASSISRAIDYEQYF
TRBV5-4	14	CASSKSRDSYGYTF
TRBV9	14	CASSSGQVDTEAFF
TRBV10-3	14	CAISDLDSRYEQYF
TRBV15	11	CATSRAETQYF
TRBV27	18	CASRLRGPVGTLTYEQYF
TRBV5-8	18	CASSFTDRTSGLTDTQYF
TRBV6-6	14	CASRRDRTNTEAFF
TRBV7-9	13	CASSGTGYYEQYF
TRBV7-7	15	CASSLAGDSYNEQFF
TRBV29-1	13	CSAEQAPDTEAFF
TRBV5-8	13	CASSLDPPSEQYF
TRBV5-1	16	CASSLAIGTGDYEQYF
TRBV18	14	CASSSDRESEKLFF
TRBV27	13	CASRLQGSFGYTF
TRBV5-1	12	CGSATNTGELFF